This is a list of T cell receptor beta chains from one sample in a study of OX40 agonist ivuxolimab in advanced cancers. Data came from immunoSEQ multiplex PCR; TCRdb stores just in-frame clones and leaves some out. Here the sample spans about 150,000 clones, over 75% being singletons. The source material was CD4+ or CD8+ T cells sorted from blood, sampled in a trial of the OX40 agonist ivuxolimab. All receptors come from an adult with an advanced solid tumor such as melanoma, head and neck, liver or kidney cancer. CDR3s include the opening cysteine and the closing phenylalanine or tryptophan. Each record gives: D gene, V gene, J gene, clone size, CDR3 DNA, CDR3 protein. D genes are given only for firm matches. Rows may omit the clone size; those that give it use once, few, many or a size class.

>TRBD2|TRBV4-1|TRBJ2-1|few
TGCGCCAGCAAAGGCGGGAGAGATGAGCAGTTCTTC
CASKGGRDEQFF
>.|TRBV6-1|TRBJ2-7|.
TGTGCCAGCAGTGAACTCGGGGGAATGCCTTACGAGCAGTACTTC
CASSELGGMPYEQYF
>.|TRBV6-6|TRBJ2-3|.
TGTGCCAGCAGTTACCCCAGCCTACTTAACACAGATACGCAGTATTTT
CASSYPSLLNTDTQYF
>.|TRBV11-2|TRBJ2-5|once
TGTGCCAGCAGCCTCCGAGAGACCCAGTACTTC
CASSLRETQYF
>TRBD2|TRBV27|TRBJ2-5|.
TGTGCCAGCAGTTTCCTCGGACTAGCGGGACAAGAGACCCAGTACTTC
CASSFLGLAGQETQYF
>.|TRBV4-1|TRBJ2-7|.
TGCGCCAGCAGCCAGCCGGGACTCGTCGGGCAGTACTTC
CASSQPGLVGQYF
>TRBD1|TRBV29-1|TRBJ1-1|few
TGCAGCGTTGAAGCTAACTCAGGGGGTGAAGCTTTCTTT
CSVEANSGGEAFF
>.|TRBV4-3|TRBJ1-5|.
TGCGCCAGCAGCCTAAGGATGGATAGCAATCAGCCCCAGCATTTT
CASSLRMDSNQPQHF
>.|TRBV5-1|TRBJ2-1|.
TGCGCCAGCAGCTTAAGGGACGGGAACAATGAGCAGTTCTTC
CASSLRDGNNEQFF
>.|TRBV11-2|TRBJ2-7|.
TGTGCCAGCAGCTTATCGGGGAGTGGCATTTACGAGCAGTACTTC
CASSLSGSGIYEQYF
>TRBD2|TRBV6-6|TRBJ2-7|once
TGTGCCAGCAGGGCCCGGGGGGGGTCCTACGAGCAGTACTTC
CASRARGGSYEQYF
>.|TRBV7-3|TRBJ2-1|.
TGTGCCAGCAGCTTAAGCCGGGACCCTTACAATGAGCAGTTCTTC
CASSLSRDPYNEQFF
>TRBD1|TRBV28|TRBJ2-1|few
TGTGCCAGCAGTCCCCCAGGGGGCGTCAATGAGCAGTTCTTC
CASSPPGGVNEQFF
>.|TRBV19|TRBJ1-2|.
TGTGCCAGTAGTCCTGGGCAGGACTACTATGGCTACACCTTC
CASSPGQDYYGYTF
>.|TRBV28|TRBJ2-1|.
TGTGCCAGCAGTAGCAGGGATGAGCAGTTCTTC
CASSSRDEQFF
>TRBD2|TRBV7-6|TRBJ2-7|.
TGTGCCAGCAGCCCCCTTCTTCTAGCGGGCTTCTCCTACGAGCAGTACTTC
CASSPLLLAGFSYEQYF
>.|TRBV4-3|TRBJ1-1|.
TGCGCCAGCAGCCAAGGCAGGGAAAGGTACACTGAAGCTTTCTTT
CASSQGRERYTEAFF
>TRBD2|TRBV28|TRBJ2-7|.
TGTGCCAGCAGTTTTTCGGCTAGCGGAGATTACGAGCAGTACTTC
CASSFSASGDYEQYF
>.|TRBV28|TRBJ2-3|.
TGTGCCAGCAGTCCCCCGCGACAGGTCACAGATACGCAGTATTTT
CASSPPRQVTDTQYF
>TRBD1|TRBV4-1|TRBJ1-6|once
TGCGCCAGCAGCCGCGAAACACCGGGACAGGGGGCGAGCTCCTATAATTCACCCCTCCACTTT
CASSRETPGQGASSYNSPLHF
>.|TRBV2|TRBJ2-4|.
TGTGCCAGCACCACCGAGGGGATCGCCAAAAACATTCAGTACTTC
CASTTEGIAKNIQYF
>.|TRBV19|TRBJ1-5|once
TGTGCCAGTAGCCCTACCGGGACCGCTAACAATCAGCCCCAGCATTTT
CASSPTGTANNQPQHF
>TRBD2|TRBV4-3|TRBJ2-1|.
TGCGCCAGCAGCCACGGGGGACTAGCGGGACCCTACAATGAGCAGTTCTTC
CASSHGGLAGPYNEQFF
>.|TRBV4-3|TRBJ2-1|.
TGCGCCAGCAGCCGAGAGGACAGAGAGTACAATGAGCAGTTCTTC
CASSREDREYNEQFF
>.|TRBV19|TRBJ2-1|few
TGTGCCAGCGGGACGTTTTCCTACAATGAGCAGTTCTTC
CASGTFSYNEQFF